This TCR beta chain was observed in a study of cytomegalovirus exposure and HLA in healthy donors. From germline, CDR1 is SEHNR and CDR2 FQNEAQ (reference sequence). Losses at the gene ends were 8 bases for V and 6 bases for J; bases not matched to a gene: 6. The CDR3 sequence is 15 residues long. This clone was observed a few times. These donors, healthy bone marrow donors, were studied. Primers for the PCR totalled 60 Vbeta and 13 Jbeta. Original handling: Roughly 83 million unique TCR beta chains, roughly 11 million of them shared, were counted by a later analysis. Sequenced by immunoSEQ multiplex PCR; TCRdb stores in-frame clones only, minus some. Clone size and the V and J calls come from that table; the DNA yielded D and trimming. The sample has 100,000 to 150,000 clones; 10% to 13% are singletons.

The receptor was isolated from a woman between 18 and 29 years old in good health and CMV-seropositive. The material sequenced was PBMCs. The chain carries TRBV7-9 and TRBJ2-1, with 14 bases that match TRBD2. DNA of the CDR3: TGTGCCAGCGGACTAGCGGGAGGTCTTAGCAATGAGCAGTTCTTC. This translates into CASGLAGGLSNEQFF.